This T cell receptor (beta chain) was captured by sequencing in a study of T cell repertoires in cytomegalovirus infection (dated by TCRdb to between 2018 and 2021). About the investigation overall: Recently identified HLA-C-restricted CMV epitopes, whose presentation resists viral immunomodulation, were targeted by peptide stimulations together with well-studied HLA-B-restricted epitopes. The HLA type of each donor mattered for the analysis, because public TCR beta signatures pointed to carriage of CMV infection along with the matching HLA type.

The junction shows trimming of 2 bases on V and 0 bases on J, plus 11 bases between the germline ends. CDR1 and CDR2, looked up from the germline V gene, are SGHDN and FVKESK. Measured from the cysteine to the phenylalanine, the CDR3 is 16 residues long. Of the read, only the CDR3 DNA is kept; its 48 bases are in frame from base 1. The sample's treatment or condition label is to be understood as: in vitro stimulation with specific CMV peptide epitopes to enrich CMV-specific T cells. Sequencing instrument: Illumina HiSeq 1500. The public reads were quality trimmed at Q25 with fastp and then assembled into clones with MiXCR by TCRdb, keeping productive beta chains. Rows merge per CDR3 protein into single entries with the most common DNA and genes. Within this sample are some 800,000 distinct CDR3 sequences, with about 27% of them counted one time only. Around 13% of the sample comes from the top ten.

Results and caveats for the whole study, not just this receptor: Cumulative frequency of public TCR beta family members discriminated carriers of CMV infection plus the relevant HLA type in this cohort and an independent roughly 330-donor cohort. In the ex vivo response, HLA-C-restricted CMV-specific TCR beta clonotypes were dominant, and in two of eight donors the single most frequent clonotype came from this HLA-C-restricted group.

Points on this clonotype: Its target antigen remains unknown. Per-nucleotide qualities are absent, and no much larger clonotype sits a single base away.

The sequence is built from TRBV14 and TRBJ2-1; the D segment may tentatively be TRBD1 or TRBD2, each giving 5 matched bases. Sequences were derived from cultured CD8+ T cells from PBMCs, sampled from culture after CMV antigen stimulation. The source of this sequence is a human donor in good health (CMV status not recorded). Some clones in this sample may be carry-over from other donors' samples. The DNA is as follows: TGTGCCAGCAGCCAAAGAGGGGCGGACTCCTACAATGAGCAGTTCTTC. Translated, this is CASSQRGADSYNEQFF.